This T cell receptor beta chain was sequenced in a study of blood T cell repertoires in COVID-19. Whole-study context: From T cells, B-cell-depleted T cells, or PBMCs came the material, which was cDNA or gDNA.

Repertoires were generated with immunoSEQ multiplex PCR, while TCRdb's copy carries only in-frame clones and drops some. The table includes 160,000 or so clones, 75% to 90% detected once. V was cut by 5 bases and J by 4 bases, with 14 bases left in between. The CDR3 extends over 15 amino acids. Germline values: CDR1 LNHDA, CDR2 SQIVND (reference sequence). The TCR originated in a man in his fifties or sixties with acute or convalescent COVID-19. The genes are TRBV19 and TRBJ1-4; weak D call: TRBD1 (5 bases). Sequences were obtained from peripheral blood. CDR3 sequence: CASSATSGNNEKLFF. CDR3 in DNA: TGTGCCAGTAGTGCGACGTCAGGGAATAATGAAAAACTGTTTTTT.